This T cell receptor beta chain was sequenced for a study of T-cell memory formation after mild COVID-19. Study context: TCR clusters largely stayed donor specific.

Between the trimmed V and J ends, which lost 9 bases and 2 bases, there was a span of 14 bases. CDR3 length: 13 residues. CDR1 SGHRS and CDR2 YFSETQ come from the germline V gene. This clonotype has more than one count but fewer than ten. Employing constant-segment primers, 5'RACE generated TCR alpha and TCR beta cDNA libraries bearing sample barcodes and UMIs. TCRdb reanalysed the 5' RACE reads using MiXCR and keeps one entry per CDR3 protein. The data show some 210,000 distinct CDR3 sequences, about 10% seen once. The TCR sequence derives from a man aged 18 to 35 who had mild COVID-19 (a few samples of this study predate the infection). Cell type and time point are not known. Sequencing was performed on PBMCs or a T cell subset sorted from them (not recorded which). The chain couples TRBV5-1 to TRBJ2-5; D may be TRBD1 or TRBD2 (6 bases each). The CDR3, as DNA: TGCGCCACCGGAGGGGGAATTCAAGAGACCCAGTACTTC. Amino acids: CATGGGIQETQYF.